Listed below are T cell receptor beta chains from one sample, sequenced in a study of OX40 agonist ivuxolimab in advanced cancers. The repertoire was sequenced with immunoSEQ multiplex PCR; TCRdb's copy has only in-frame clones and lacks some. Among around 60,000 clones listed, 86% were seen once. This sample comprised CD4+ or CD8+ T cells sorted from blood, obtained in a trial of the OX40 agonist ivuxolimab. These receptors came from an adult with an advanced solid tumor such as melanoma, head and neck, liver or kidney cancer. Both conserved end residues are part of each CDR3. The order of the fields is J gene, CDR3 length, D gene, clone size, V gene, CDR3 protein, CDR3 DNA. A D gene is named only where the DNA matches it firmly. For some rows the clone size is stated as once, few or many, or as a class when expanded; others skip it.

j_gene: TRBJ1-6; len: 14; d_gene: -; abundance: -; v_gene: TRBV28; CDR3aa: CASSLGRRNSPLHF; CDR3nt: TGTGCCAGCAGTTTGGGCCGGCGTAATTCACCCCTCCACTTT
j_gene: TRBJ2-6; len: 15; d_gene: -; abundance: -; v_gene: TRBV14; CDR3aa: CASSQRENWANVLTF; CDR3nt: TGTGCCAGCAGCCAGAGGGAGAACTGGGCCAACGTCCTGACTTTC
j_gene: TRBJ1-3; len: 15; d_gene: -; abundance: -; v_gene: TRBV4-1; CDR3aa: CASSQELASGNTIYF; CDR3nt: TGCGCCAGCAGCCAAGAACTGGCCTCTGGAAACACCATATATTTT
j_gene: TRBJ1-1; len: 14; d_gene: -; abundance: -; v_gene: TRBV11-2; CDR3aa: CASSFRVPNTEAFF; CDR3nt: TGTGCCAGCAGCTTCAGGGTCCCGAACACTGAAGCTTTCTTT
j_gene: TRBJ2-7; len: 14; d_gene: -; abundance: -; v_gene: TRBV5-4; CDR3aa: CASSLAGKGYEQYF; CDR3nt: TGTGCCAGCAGCTTGGCGGGGAAGGGGTACGAGCAGTACTTC
j_gene: TRBJ2-2; len: 19; d_gene: TRBD1; abundance: few; v_gene: TRBV7-3; CDR3aa: CASSFLDRGPNMGTGELFF; CDR3nt: TGTGCCAGCAGCTTTCTGGACAGGGGACCCAACATGGGCACCGGGGAGCTGTTTTTT
j_gene: TRBJ2-7; len: 14; d_gene: TRBD1; abundance: -; v_gene: TRBV18; CDR3aa: CASSIQGAYSEQYF; CDR3nt: TGTGCCAGCTCAATTCAGGGGGCGTACAGCGAGCAGTACTTC
j_gene: TRBJ2-7; len: 14; d_gene: TRBD2; abundance: -; v_gene: TRBV5-5; CDR3aa: CASSLTSGVREQYF; CDR3nt: TGTGCCAGCAGCTTGACTAGCGGGGTGAGGGAGCAGTACTTC
j_gene: TRBJ2-7; len: 15; d_gene: -; abundance: -; v_gene: TRBV7-2; CDR3aa: CASTLGLNGGRGQYF; CDR3nt: TGTGCCAGCACCCTAGGGTTGAACGGGGGAAGAGGGCAGTACTTC
j_gene: TRBJ1-6; len: 16; d_gene: TRBD1; abundance: few; v_gene: TRBV5-4; CDR3aa: CASSPGQGLYNSPLHF; CDR3nt: TGTGCCAGCAGCCCGGGACAGGGGTTGTATAATTCACCCCTCCACTTT
j_gene: TRBJ2-7; len: 14; d_gene: -; abundance: -; v_gene: TRBV2; CDR3aa: CASSDTVLNYEQYF; CDR3nt: TGTGCCAGCAGTGACACAGTTCTCAACTACGAGCAGTACTTC
j_gene: TRBJ1-1; len: 14; d_gene: TRBD1; abundance: -; v_gene: TRBV11-1; CDR3aa: CASSVSTGATEAFF; CDR3nt: TGTGCCAGCAGCGTGAGCACAGGGGCCACTGAAGCTTTCTTT
j_gene: TRBJ1-1; len: 13; d_gene: -; abundance: -; v_gene: TRBV6-4; CDR3aa: CASSTSRNTEAFF; CDR3nt: -
j_gene: TRBJ2-3; len: 14; d_gene: TRBD2; abundance: -; v_gene: TRBV19; CDR3aa: CASSSGRSTDTQYF; CDR3nt: TGTGCCAGTAGTAGCGGGAGAAGCACAGATACGCAGTATTTT
j_gene: TRBJ2-5; len: 12; d_gene: -; abundance: -; v_gene: TRBV18; CDR3aa: CASSPLQETQYF; CDR3nt: TGTGCCAGCTCACCACTACAGGAGACCCAGTACTTC
j_gene: TRBJ1-4; len: 17; d_gene: -; abundance: -; v_gene: TRBV19; CDR3aa: CASSAAGAIATNEKLFF; CDR3nt: TGTGCCAGTAGCGCGGCTGGTGCAATTGCAACTAATGAAAAACTGTTTTTT
j_gene: TRBJ1-5; len: 15; d_gene: -; abundance: -; v_gene: TRBV5-5; CDR3aa: CASSRTERSNQPQHF; CDR3nt: TGTGCCAGCAGCCGGACAGAACGTAGCAATCAGCCCCAGCATTTT
j_gene: TRBJ2-1; len: 14; d_gene: -; abundance: -; v_gene: TRBV27; CDR3aa: CASSLNGQNNEQFF; CDR3nt: TGTGCCAGCAGTTTAAACGGACAGAACAATGAGCAGTTCTTC